This T cell receptor beta chain comes out of a study of PD-1 blockade in classical Hodgkin lymphoma. Findings and caveats of the study: A reduction in baseline TCR diversity was reportedly seen in newly diagnosed patients relative to healthy donors.

The data were produced by immunoSEQ multiplex PCR, yet TCRdb's version contains in-frame clones alone and is incomplete. The sample includes roughly 70,000 clones, 93% of them seen just once. The time point is: newly diagnosed, previously untreated cHL patient sample. Comparators were PBMCs taken from newly diagnosed, untreated classical Hodgkin lymphoma. A note on this clone: What it binds is unknown.

Per germline, CDR1 WSHSY and CDR2 SAAADI. The CDR3 length is 13 residues. The V and J ends lost 6 bases and 5 bases respectively, with 13 bases between them. The gene calls are TRBV10-2 and TRBJ1-2, with D perhaps matching TRBD1 (5 bases). The sequenced sample was peripheral blood mononuclear cells (PBMCs). This TCR was recovered from a human donor with classical Hodgkin lymphoma. The CDR3 reads CASRGTGEYGYTF. In nucleotides, the CDR3 is TGCGCCAGCAGAGGGACGGGAGAGTATGGCTACACCTTC.